The clone carrying this T cell receptor (beta chain) was counted between two and nine times. Trimming at V came to 2 bases and at J to 1 base, leaving 7 bases not matched to a gene. Germline V gene sequence: CDR1 SGHRS, CDR2 YFSETQ. This CDR3 region has 16 residues. The data stem from a study of blood T cell repertoires in COVID-19. Study at large: The origin of the acute and convalescent COVID-19 samples was the United States, Italy and Spain.

Produced via immunoSEQ multiplex PCR; TCRdb's table is partial and in-frame only. The sample has around 210,000 clones, roughly nine tenths seen once. The material sequenced was PBMCs or T cells enriched from blood (not recorded which). V gene TRBV5-1 combines with J gene TRBJ1-1; 8 nucleotides match TRBD1. This receptor was identified in a woman aged 18-30 years who had recovered from COVID-19. CDR3 nucleotide sequence: TGCGCCAGCAGCTTTGGACAGGGTGGCAAGAACACTGAAGCTTTCTTT. Translated: CASSFGQGGKNTEAFF.